This TCR beta chain is from a study of blood T cell repertoires in COVID-19. V lost 2 bases and J lost 3, with 8 bases in between. Germline V lookup: CDR1 SGHNT, CDR2 YYREEE (reference sequence). CDR3 length equals 13 residues. Sequencing was performed with immunoSEQ multiplex PCR; in TCRdb, only in-frame clones are kept and a portion is missing. The sample carries some 300,000 clones, 80% to 90% recorded once. This sequence originates from a woman in her 70s with COVID-19, enrolled during active disease. V is TRBV5-4 and J is TRBJ1-2; D might be TRBD1 (5 bases). Sequencing used peripheral blood. The CDR3 DNA follows: TGTGCCAGCAGCTTAATAGGGGACTATGGCTACACCTTC. This gives the protein CASSLIGDYGYTF. Full variable domain (remainder filled in from reference TRBV5-4 and TRBJ1-2): ETGVTQSPTHLIKTRGQQVTLRCSSQSGHNTVSWYQQALGQGPQFIFQYYREEENGRGNFPPRFSGLQFPNYSSELNVNALELDDSALYLCASSLIGDYGYTFGSGTRLTVV.